One sample yielded the 19 T cell receptor beta chains listed below, sequenced in a study of blood T cell repertoires in COVID-19. Measured with immunoSEQ multiplex PCR; TCRdb has only the in-frame clones, and not every one. This sample has about 210,000 clones, with 80% to 90% found just once. Sequencing was carried out using peripheral blood. These receptors all come from a woman in her 50s with acute or convalescent COVID-19.

This clone was observed once. The V call is TRBV29-1, the J call TRBJ2-1; tentatively, D is TRBD2 (5 bases). V was clipped by 0 bases and J by 5 bases, with 14 bases between them. From germline, CDR1 is SQVTM and CDR2 ANQGSEA. The length of the CDR3 is 15 residues. CDR3 loop: CSVEEGVAVDNEQFF. The CDR3, as DNA: TGCAGCGTTGAAGAGGGAGTAGCTGTCGACAATGAGCAGTTCTTC.

The genes are TRBV14 and TRBJ2-1; possibly TRBD1 for D (6 bases). This CDR3 is built from 15 residues. V was trimmed by 2 bases and J by 1 base, leaving 9 bases between them. The germline CDR1 and CDR2 sequences are SGHDN and FVKESK. The CDR3 here is CASSQRGTSYNEQFF. The CDR3 region has the DNA TGTGCCAGCAGCCAAAGGGGGACGTCCTACAATGAGCAGTTCTTC. Full variable domain (rest looked up from reference TRBV14 and TRBJ2-1): EAGVTQFPSHSVIEKGQTVTLRCDPISGHDNLYWYRRVMGKEIKFLLHFVKESKQDESGMPNNRFLAERTGGTYSTLKVQPAELEDSGVYFCASSQRGTSYNEQFFGPGTRLTVL.

The rearrangement uses TRBV28 and TRBJ1-6, with D possibly being TRBD1 (6 bases). V was pared by 0 bases and J by 8 bases, with 8 bases between. CDR1 is MDHEN, CDR2 SYDVKM, per germline. The CDR3 has 14 amino acids. The CDR3 spells CASSLWDSDSPLHF. CDR3 coding DNA: TGTGCCAGCAGTTTATGGGACAGCGATTCACCCCTCCACTTT.

The CDR3 DNA reads as TGCGCCAGCAGCTTCTCCGTTAGACAGGGAGATGGCTACACCTTC. It is translated as CASSFSVRQGDGYTF. V gene TRBV5-1 combines with J gene TRBJ1-2; TRBD1 agrees at 7 bases. The germline V gene encodes CDR1 SGHRS and CDR2 YFSETQ. The CDR3 totals 15 residues. V lost 2 bases, J lost 6 bases, and 10 bases stayed unmatched.

This chain uses TRBV19 with TRBJ2-7, with 8 bases identical to TRBD2. CDR3 length: 13 amino acids. The V and J ends lost 4 bases and 6 bases, in that order; junction bases with no gene match: 5. The germline V gene encodes CDR1 LNHDA and CDR2 SQIVND (reference sequence). The chain's CDR3 is CASSTGGPLEQYF. The CDR3 region has the DNA TGTGCCAGTAGTACGGGAGGGCCTCTCGAGCAGTACTTC.

The CDR3 DNA sequence: TGCGCCAGCAGCTTGGGACAGCTCTCTAGCACAGATACGCAGTATTTT. This gives the protein CASSLGQLSSTDTQYF. The chain couples TRBV5-1 to TRBJ2-3; D is possibly TRBD1 (5 bases). Germline-derived CDR1 and CDR2 are SGHRS and YFSETQ. The CDR3 totals 16 residues. V lost 0 bases, J lost 0 bases, and 11 bases lay in between.

The chain has TRBV18 and TRBJ1-4; TRBD1 aligns across 7 bases. The CDR3 loop spans 15 amino acids. Germline V gene data show CDR1 as KGHSH and CDR2 as LQKENI. V lost 1 base and J lost 7; bases outside the gene matches: 6. CDR3: CASSPRAGGGEKLFF. The CDR3 DNA is TGTGCCAGCTCACCACGGGCAGGGGGAGGTGAAAAACTGTTTTTT.

This chain links TRBV5-5 with TRBJ2-7; possibly TRBD2 for D (7 bases). Germline loops: CDR1 SGHKS, CDR2 YYEKEE (reference sequence). The CDR3 has 18 amino acids. The V and J ends lost 6 bases and 0 bases respectively, with 25 bases between them. CDR3 nucleotide sequence: TGTGCCAGCAACGCGCTAGAGGGGGGGGTACTCACCTCCTACGAGCAGTACTTC. Translated, it gives CASNALEGGVLTSYEQYF.

This sequence joins TRBV30 and TRBJ2-1; 7 bases agree with TRBD2. This CDR3 spans 14 amino acids. CDR1 is GTSNPN, CDR2 SVGIG, per germline (reference sequence). The junction had 8 bases not matched to a gene; V was cut back by 5 bases and J by 4 bases. CDR3 nucleotide sequence: TGTGCCTGGGGAACGGGACTACTATACAATGAGCAGTTCTTC. Protein: CAWGTGLLYNEQFF. The complete variable domain, with remaining parts taken from reference TRBV30 and TRBJ2-1, reads SQTIHQWPATLVQPVGSPLSLECTVEGTSNPNLYWYRQAAGRGLQLLFYSVGIGQISSEVPQNLSASRPQDRQFILSSKKLLLSDSGFYLCAWGTGLLYNEQFFGPGTRLTVL.

The chain has TRBV25-1 and TRBJ2-5; 8 bases are shared with TRBD1. From germline, CDR1 is MGHDK and CDR2 SYGVNS. V trimming: 0 bases; J trimming: 0 bases; junction bases outside the gene matches: 9. The CDR3 consists of 18 residues. The CDR3 coding sequence is TGTGCCAGCAGTGAATATCCCGGACAGGGCAGAGACCAAGAGACCCAGTACTTC. Its translation is CASSEYPGQGRDQETQYF. Together with reference TRBV25-1 and TRBJ2-5, the CDR3 gives the full variable domain: EADIYQTPRYLVIGTGKKITLECSQTMGHDKMYWYQQDPGMELHLIHYSYGVNSTEKGDLSSESTVSRIRTEHFPLTLESARPSHTSQYLCASSEYPGQGRDQETQYFGPGTRLLVL.

V gene TRBV28 combines with J gene TRBJ1-4; D is possibly TRBD1 (5 bases). The ends were cut back, 6 bases at V and 6 bases at J, with 11 bases in the middle. The CDR3 length is 13 residues. Germline V CDR1 and CDR2: MDHEN, SYDVKM. The CDR3 loop reads CASSPGGDEKLFF. The CDR3 region has the DNA TGTGCCAGCAGCCCTGGGGGGGATGAAAAACTGTTTTTT.

The rearrangement uses TRBV6-5 and TRBJ2-7; TRBD1 agrees at 9 bases. The CDR3 has 15 amino acids. Germline loops: CDR1 MNHEY, CDR2 SVGAGI. V shed 6 bases, J shed 4 bases, and the junction held 10 bases outside the gene matches. CDR3: CASRPPGTGTYEQYF. The CDR3 DNA follows: TGTGCCAGCAGACCCCCCGGGACAGGGACATACGAGCAGTACTTC.

This chain links TRBV9 with TRBJ2-2; 9 bases are shared with TRBD2. Trimming cost V 1 base and J 4 bases; bases outside gene matches: 8. CDR1 and CDR2 (germline): SGDLS, YYNGEE. The CDR3 extends over 17 amino acids. The DNA of the CDR3 is TGTGCCAGCAGCGTATTAGCGGGAGAATGGAGCACCGGGGAGCTGTTTTTT. Translating it yields CASSVLAGEWSTGELFF.

CDR3 residues: CASSLTGGGRTEAFF. The CDR3 coding sequence is TGTGCCAGCAGCCTCACCGGGGGGGGGCGCACTGAAGCTTTCTTT. The chain carries TRBV7-6 and TRBJ1-1; tentatively, D is TRBD1 (6 bases). The V and J ends lost 5 bases and 4 bases respectively, with 17 bases between them. This CDR3 has 15 residues. CDR1 SGHVS and CDR2 FNYEAQ come from the germline V gene.

This clone was found once. This chain links TRBV7-9 with TRBJ1-4; no reliable D call. The CDR3 length is 12 residues. Trimming cost V 4 bases and J 7 bases, with 7 bases left between them. Germline-derived CDR1 and CDR2 are SEHNR and FQNEAQ (reference sequence). CDR3 protein: CASSSLVEKLFF. The CDR3 DNA reads TGTGCCAGCAGCTCCCTAGTTGAAAAACTGTTTTTT.

J is TRBJ1-2 and V is TRBV27, with D perhaps TRBD1 (5 bases). This CDR3 is built from 16 residues. V gave up 2 bases and J gave up 3 bases, with 16 bases separating them. Germline V gene data show CDR1 as MNHEY and CDR2 as SMNVEV (reference sequence). This chain's CDR3 is CASSLKGGDLYYGYTF. CDR3 coding DNA: TGTGCCAGCAGTTTAAAGGGAGGGGATCTTTACTATGGCTACACCTTC.

The chain uses TRBV11-2 and TRBJ2-4, with D maybe TRBD1 (5 bases). Germline CDR1 and CDR2: SGHAT and FQNNGV. V lost 5 bases and J lost 1, with 12 bases in between. The CDR3 is 15 amino acids. The CDR3 region is CASSPGNGAKNIQYF. The CDR3 DNA follows: TGTGCCAGCAGCCCAGGGAATGGGGCCAAAAACATTCAGTACTTC.

The chain carries TRBV7-9 and TRBJ1-4; 8 nucleotides match TRBD1. The CDR3 sequence is 15 residues long. V dropped 5 bases and J dropped 5; count of bases not matched to a gene: 7. Germline CDR1 reads SEHNR; CDR2 reads FQNEAQ (reference sequence). CDR3 coding DNA: TGTGCCAGCAGCCGCACAGGGGGAGTAAATGAAAAACTGTTTTTT. As protein: CASSRTGGVNEKLFF.

CDR3 nucleotides: TGTGCCAGCAGTCCAACAGGGGGAGTTCGTTCCTACAATGAGCAGTTCTTC. Translation: CASSPTGGVRSYNEQFF. The chain uses TRBV28 and TRBJ2-1, with 8 bases that match TRBD1. From germline, CDR1 is MDHEN and CDR2 SYDVKM. This CDR3 is built from 17 residues. V trimming: 5 bases; J trimming: 1 base; junction bases outside the gene matches: 10.